A selection of T cell receptor beta chains follows, all from one sample in a study of CD8+CD57+ T cells in acquired aplastic anemia. One entry per CDR3 protein, called by TCRdb with MiXCR from the reads. Of just over 400,000 distinct CDR3 sequences in the sample, 55% to 75% were seen once. The specimen sequenced was sorted CD4+, CD8+, or CD8+CD57+ T cells (not recorded which) from PBMCs. The receptors derive from a human donor in good health, serving as a control. Both conserved end residues are part of each CDR3. A D gene is named only where the DNA matches it firmly. Expanded clones get a size class; other rows say once, few or many, or leave the size out.

d_call | clone_size | j_call | v_call | cdr3_aa | cdr3_nt
NA | NA | TRBJ2-7 | TRBV7-3 | CASSPPGLMPSSYEQYF | TGTGCCAGCAGCCCCCCCGGACTAATGCCCAGCTCCTACGAGCAGTACTTC
NA | NA | TRBJ2-3 | TRBV12-3/TRBV12-4 | CASTPQNTQYF | TGTGCCAGCACCCCACAGAATACGCAGTATTTT
NA | NA | TRBJ1-6 | TRBV7-9 | CASSLTGGRSQHHF | TGTGCCAGCAGCCTCACCGGGGGACGATCACAGCACCACTTT
NA | few | TRBJ1-4 | TRBV6-5 | CACSPLGQENEKLFF | TGTGCCTGCAGTCCCCTAGGGCAGGAGAATGAAAAACTGTTTTTT
TRBD1 | many | TRBJ2-2 | TRBV20-1 | CSARDFRRQGGTGELFF | TGCAGTGCTAGAGATTTCCGGCGACAGGGGGGGACCGGGGAGCTGTTTTTT
NA | NA | TRBJ1-2 | TRBV12-5 | CASSSGIVGYGYTF | TGTGCCAGCAGTTCGGGCATAGTGGGATATGGCTACACCTTC
NA | many | TRBJ1-2 | TRBV25-1 | CASSGGRFNYGYTF | TGTGCCAGCAGTGGAGGACGTTTCAACTATGGCTACACCTTC
TRBD1 | NA | TRBJ1-1 | TRBV10-3 | CASRDREDTEAFF | TGTGCCTCGAGGGACAGAGAGGACACTGAAGCTTTCTTT
NA | NA | TRBJ2-3 | TRBV5-5 | CASSSSERTDTQYF | TGTGCCAGCAGTTCTAGCGAGCGCACAGATACGCAGTATTTT
TRBD2 | NA | TRBJ2-1 | TRBV24-1 | CASSFIGASGGPYNEQFF | TGTGCCAGCAGTTTTATTGGGGCTAGCGGGGGCCCCTACAATGAGCAGTTCTTC
TRBD2 | many | TRBJ2-1 | TRBV9 | CASSVGVSGGLSYNEQFF | TGTGCCAGCAGCGTAGGTGTTAGCGGGGGCCTCTCCTACAATGAGCAGTTCTTC
NA | NA | TRBJ1-5 | TRBV19 | CASSLTLRQDNQPRHF | TGTGCCAGTAGTCTCACCCTTAGACAGGACAATCAGCCCCGGCATTTT
NA | NA | TRBJ1-1 | TRBV9 | CASSSGKGNTEAFF | TGTGCCAGCAGCTCAGGGAAAGGGAACACTGAAGCTTTCTTT
NA | NA | TRBJ2-7 | TRBV9 | CASSALTHSTDTHF | TGTGCCAGCAGCGCACTAACGCATAGCACAGATACGCACTTC
TRBD1 | NA | TRBJ1-3 | TRBV29-1 | CSVTFTGAGNTIYF | TGCAGCGTTACTTTCACAGGGGCTGGAAACACCATATATTTT
TRBD1 | NA | TRBJ1-6 | TRBV15 | CASSLGTDNSPLHF | TGTGCCAGCAGCCTCGGGACAGATAATTCACCCCTCCACTTT
NA | NA | TRBJ2-7 | TRBV5-1 | CASSRDLGASYEQYF | TGCGCCAGCAGCCGGGATCTTGGTGCCTCCTACGAGCAGTACTTC
NA | many | TRBJ2-1 | TRBV19 | CASNSPGASYNEQFF | TGTGCCAGTAATTCCCCCGGGGCGTCCTACAATGAGCAGTTCTTC
TRBD1 | many | TRBJ2-7 | TRBV9 | CASSTVRTGGSQYF | TGTGCCAGCAGCACAGTTAGGACAGGGGGCAGTCAGTACTTC
TRBD1 | NA | TRBJ2-7 | TRBV2 | CASSDRDEQYF | TGTGCCAGCAGCGACAGGGACGAGCAGTACTTC
NA | many | TRBJ1-6 | TRBV19 | CASSIPGASGSPLHF | TGTGCCAGTAGTATCCCCGGAGCAAGCGGTTCACCCCTCCACTTT
TRBD1 | once | TRBJ2-3 | TRBV7-2 | CASSGQGAAYEQYQYF | TGTGCCAGCAGCGGACAGGGGGCTGCCTACGAACAGTACCAGTATTTT
NA | NA | TRBJ1-5 | TRBV19 | CASSIVGTRSRADQPQHF | TGTGCCAGTAGTATAGTAGGGACACGATCACGAGCGGATCAGCCCCAGCATTTT
NA | NA | TRBJ2-1 | TRBV7-9 | CASSLGRELFNEQFF | TGTGCCAGCAGCTTAGGCAGGGAGCTGTTCAATGAGCAGTTCTTC
NA | NA | TRBJ2-7 | TRBV7-2 | CASVSGRDPAYAQYF | TGTGCCAGCGTCTCGGGGCGGGACCCAGCCTACGCGCAGTACTTC
NA | NA | TRBJ2-3 | TRBV20-1 | CSARVGIWDTQYF | TGCAGTGCTAGAGTTGGAATTTGGGATACGCAGTATTTT
TRBD1 | many | TRBJ1-2 | TRBV6-1 | CASSELVLAGGYGYTF | TGTGCCAGCAGTGAATTGGTTTTAGCAGGGGGCTATGGCTACACCTTC
NA | NA | TRBJ2-7 | TRBV9 | CASSVRGGAQIRNF | TGTGCCAGCAGCGTCAGGGGGGGGGCACAGATACGCAACTTC
NA | NA | TRBJ1-6 | TRBV20-1 | CSARAGRGSSLHF | TGCAGTGCTAGAGCAGGCCGAGGATCATCCCTCCACTTT
NA | NA | TRBJ2-7 | TRBV6-1 | CAASLTESSYEQYF | TGTGCCGCCAGTCTGACAGAGAGCTCCTACGAGCAGTACTTC
NA | few | TRBJ2-7 | TRBV6-6 | CASTRLGTLSSEQYF | TGTGCCAGCACCCGATTGGGGACTCTGTCGTCGGAGCAGTACTTC
NA | NA | TRBJ2-1 | TRBV20-1 | CSATTIVCYNEQFF | TGCAGTGCTACCACTATCGTGTGCTACAATGAGCAGTTCTTC
NA | NA | TRBJ1-6 | TRBV9 | CASSSGQIREDPLHF | TGTGCCAGCAGCTCGGGTCAGATCAGGGAAGATCCCCTCCACTTT
TRBD2 | NA | TRBJ2-3 | TRBV20-1 | CSARGSGGYTDTQYF | TGCAGTGCTAGAGGTAGCGGGGGGTACACAGATACGCAGTATTTT
NA | NA | TRBJ1-5 | TRBV15 | CATSRDEGGSWGNQPQHF | TGTGCCACCAGCAGAGATGAGGGTGGCTCTTGGGGCAATCAGCCCCAGCATTTT
NA | NA | TRBJ1-6 | TRBV6-1 | CASSTGRNSPLHF | TGTGCCAGCAGCACAGGGAGAAATTCACCCCTCCACTTT
TRBD1 | NA | TRBJ1-2 | TRBV13 | CASSLKAGGSNYGYTF | TGTGCCAGCAGCTTAAAGGCAGGGGGATCTAACTATGGCTACACCTTC
NA | NA | TRBJ1-1 | TRBV7-2 | CASTNAASEAFFGF | NA
NA | NA | TRBJ1-2 | TRBV2 | CASSERAKAKSYTF | TGTGCCAGCAGTGAAAGGGCCAAGGCGAAGAGCTACACGTTC
NA | NA | TRBJ1-2 | TRBV15 | CATSRDHLSVGYTF | TGTGCCACCAGCAGAGATCATCTTTCGGTGGGCTACACCTTC
NA | few | TRBJ2-5 | TRBV10-3 | CAISESQYF | TGTGCCATCAGTGAGTCCCAGTACTTC
NA | many | TRBJ2-3 | TRBV6-5 | CASSRGGAGGTDTQYF | TGTGCCAGCTCCCGTGGCGGGGCTGGTGGTACAGATACGCAGTATTTT
NA | NA | TRBJ2-7 | TRBV20-1 | CSASSPDSRGEQYF | TGCAGTGCCAGCTCACCGGACAGCCGGGGCGAGCAGTACTTC
NA | once | TRBJ1-1 | TRBV20-1 | CSARTERDVEAFF | TGCAGTGCTAGAACTGAGAGGGACGTAGAAGCTTTCTTT
NA | NA | TRBJ1-3 | TRBV9 | CASSQRHRGTRQTIYF | TGTGCTAGTAGCCAGCGCCATAGGGGGACTAGACAGACCATATATTTT
NA | NA | TRBJ2-7 | TRBV7-3 | CASSLVAGPDTQYYF | TGTGCCAGCAGCTTAGTCGCCGGGCCAGATACGCAGTATTACTTC
TRBD2 | NA | TRBJ2-5 | TRBV7-3 | CASSSGGAEETQYF | TGTGCCAGCTCGAGCGGGGGGGCCGAAGAGACCCAGTACTTC
NA | many | TRBJ1-1 | TRBV6-2/TRBV6-3 | CASSYPDSSHVNTEAFF | TGTGCCAGCAGTTACCCGGACAGTTCCCACGTGAACACTGAAGCTTTCTTT
NA | NA | TRBJ2-3 | TRBV13 | CASSADAGGTDTQYF | TGTGCCAGCAGTGCCGATGCAGGGGGGACAGATACGCAGTATTTT
NA | many | TRBJ2-7 | TRBV5-4 | CASSLQWGGGIPYEQYF | TGTGCCAGCAGCTTGCAGTGGGGTGGGGGAATCCCCTACGAGCAGTACTTC
NA | NA | TRBJ1-2 | TRBV20-1 | CSAQARGANGYTF | TGCAGTGCTCAAGCGCGGGGCGCCAACGGCTACACCTTC
NA | NA | TRBJ2-5 | TRBV7-2 | CASSMTGIHSPLHF | TGTGCCAGCAGCATGACAGGAATCCATTCACCCCTCCACTTC
TRBD1 | many | TRBJ1-2 | TRBV29-1 | CSVEGTGTGVNYGYTF | TGCAGCGTTGAAGGCACCGGGACAGGGGTAAACTATGGCTACACCTTC
NA | NA | TRBJ2-2 | TRBV5-1 | CASSLTQGKNTGELSW | TGCGCCAGCAGCTTGACGCAGGGGAAGAACACCGGGGAGCTGTCTTGG